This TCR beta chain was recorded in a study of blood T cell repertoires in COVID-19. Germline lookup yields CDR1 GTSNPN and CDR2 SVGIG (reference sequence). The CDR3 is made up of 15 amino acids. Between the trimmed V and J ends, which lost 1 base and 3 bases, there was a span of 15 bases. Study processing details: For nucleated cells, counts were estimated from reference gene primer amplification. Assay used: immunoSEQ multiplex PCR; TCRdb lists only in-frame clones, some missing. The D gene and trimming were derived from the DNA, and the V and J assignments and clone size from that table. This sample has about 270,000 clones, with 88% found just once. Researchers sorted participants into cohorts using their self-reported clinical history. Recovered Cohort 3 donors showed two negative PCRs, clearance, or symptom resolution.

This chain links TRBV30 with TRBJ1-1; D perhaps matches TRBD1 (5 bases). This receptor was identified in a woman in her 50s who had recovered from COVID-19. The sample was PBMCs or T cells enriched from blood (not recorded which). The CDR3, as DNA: TGTGCCTGGAGTGGGCAGGGCAATCCGGACACTGAAGCTTTCTTT. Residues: CAWSGQGNPDTEAFF. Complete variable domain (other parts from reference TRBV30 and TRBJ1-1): SQTIHQWPATLVQPVGSPLSLECTVEGTSNPNLYWYRQAAGRGLQLLFYSVGIGQISSEVPQNLSASRPQDRQFILSSKKLLLSDSGFYLCAWSGQGNPDTEAFFGQGTRLTVV.